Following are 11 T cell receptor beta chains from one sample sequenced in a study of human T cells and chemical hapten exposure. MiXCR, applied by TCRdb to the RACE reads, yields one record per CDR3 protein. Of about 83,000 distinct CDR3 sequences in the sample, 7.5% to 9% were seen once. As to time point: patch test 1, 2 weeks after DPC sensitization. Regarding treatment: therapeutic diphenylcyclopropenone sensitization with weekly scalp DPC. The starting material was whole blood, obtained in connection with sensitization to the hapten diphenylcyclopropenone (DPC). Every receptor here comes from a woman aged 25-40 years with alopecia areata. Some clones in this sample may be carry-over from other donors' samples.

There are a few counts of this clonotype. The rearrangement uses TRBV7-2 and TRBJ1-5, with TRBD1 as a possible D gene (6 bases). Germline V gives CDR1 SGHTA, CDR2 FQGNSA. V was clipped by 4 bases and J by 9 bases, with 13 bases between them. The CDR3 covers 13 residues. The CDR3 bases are TGTGCCAGCAGCTGGGACACCGGAGGGCCCCAGCATTTT. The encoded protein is CASSWDTGGPQHF.

Written as DNA, the CDR3 is TGCGCCAGCAGCTTGGACCGGGACAGGCCCACTGAAGCTTTCTTT. As protein: CASSLDRDRPTEAFF. The chain combines TRBV5-1 with TRBJ1-1; 8 bases fit TRBD1. V trimming: 0 bases; J trimming: 4 bases; junction bases outside the gene matches: 5. This CDR3 has 15 residues. Germline V CDR1 and CDR2: SGHRS, YFSETQ.

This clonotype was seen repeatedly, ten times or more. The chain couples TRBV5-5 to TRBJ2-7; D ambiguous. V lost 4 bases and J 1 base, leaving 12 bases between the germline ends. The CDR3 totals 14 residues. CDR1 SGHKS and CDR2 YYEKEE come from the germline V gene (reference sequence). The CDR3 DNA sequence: TGTGCCAGCAGCCTGGACGGCAGGTCCTACGAGCAGTACTTC. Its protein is CASSLDGRSYEQYF.

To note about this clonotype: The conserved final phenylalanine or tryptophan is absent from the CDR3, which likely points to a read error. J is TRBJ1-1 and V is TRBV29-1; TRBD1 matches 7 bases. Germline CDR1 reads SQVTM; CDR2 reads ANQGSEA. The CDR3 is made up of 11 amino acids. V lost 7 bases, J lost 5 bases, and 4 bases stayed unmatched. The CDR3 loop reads CSDSRGTEAFS. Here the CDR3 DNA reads TGCAGCGATTCCAGGGGGACTGAAGCTTTCTCT.

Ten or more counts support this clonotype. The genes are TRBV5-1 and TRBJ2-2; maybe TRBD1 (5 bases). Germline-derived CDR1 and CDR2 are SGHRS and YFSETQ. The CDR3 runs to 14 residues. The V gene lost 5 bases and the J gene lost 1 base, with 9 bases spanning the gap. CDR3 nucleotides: TGCGCCAGCAGTCGGCAGGGGAACACCGGGGAGCTGTTTTTT. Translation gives CASSRQGNTGELFF.

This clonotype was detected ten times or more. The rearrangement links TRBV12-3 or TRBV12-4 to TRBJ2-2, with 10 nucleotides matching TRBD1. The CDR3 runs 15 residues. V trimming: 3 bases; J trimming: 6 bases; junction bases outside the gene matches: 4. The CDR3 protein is CASSLTGGRAGELFF. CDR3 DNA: TGTGCCAGCAGTTTGACAGGGGGCCGGGCCGGGGAGCTGTTTTTT.

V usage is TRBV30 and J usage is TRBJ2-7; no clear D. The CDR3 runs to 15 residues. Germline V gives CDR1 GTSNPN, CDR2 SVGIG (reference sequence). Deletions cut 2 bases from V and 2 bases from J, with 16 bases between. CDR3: CAWSIPESGTYEQYF. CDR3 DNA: TGTGCCTGGAGTATCCCGGAAAGTGGGACCTACGAGCAGTACTTC.

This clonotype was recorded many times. The CDR3 protein is CASSLVSAGKQYF. CDR3 bases: TGTGCCAGCAGTTTAGTTAGTGCAGGGAAACAGTACTTC. The chain recombines TRBV12-3 or TRBV12-4 with TRBJ2-7, with D perhaps matching TRBD1 (5 bases). V was shortened by 1 base and J by 10 bases, with 14 bases between the two germline ends. The CDR3 has 13 amino acids.

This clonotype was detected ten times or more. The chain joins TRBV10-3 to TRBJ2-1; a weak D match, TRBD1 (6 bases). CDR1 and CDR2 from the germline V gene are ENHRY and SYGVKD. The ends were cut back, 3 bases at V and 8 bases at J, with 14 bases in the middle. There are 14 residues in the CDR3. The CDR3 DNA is TGTGCCATCAGTGACAGTCAGGGGCCCTATGAGCAGTTCTTC. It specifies CAISDSQGPYEQFF.

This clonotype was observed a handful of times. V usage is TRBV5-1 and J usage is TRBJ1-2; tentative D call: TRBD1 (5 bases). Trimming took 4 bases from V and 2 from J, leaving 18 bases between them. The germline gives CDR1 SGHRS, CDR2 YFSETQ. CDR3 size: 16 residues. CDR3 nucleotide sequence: TGCGCCAGCAGCGCCGGAGAGGGGAGGGCGAACTATGGCTACACCTTC. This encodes CASSAGEGRANYGYTF.

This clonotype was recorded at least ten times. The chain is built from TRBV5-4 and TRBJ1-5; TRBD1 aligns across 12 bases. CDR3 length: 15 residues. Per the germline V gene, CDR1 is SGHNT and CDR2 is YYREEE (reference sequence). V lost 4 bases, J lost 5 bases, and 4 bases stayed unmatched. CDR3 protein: CASSAGQGADQPQHF. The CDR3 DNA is TGTGCCAGCAGCGCGGGACAGGGGGCTGATCAGCCCCAGCATTTT.